The clone carrying this T cell receptor beta chain came up many times. This sample is part of a study of T-cell reconstitution after alpha-beta-depleted transplantation in children. The TCRbeta library incorporated unique molecular identifiers. One entry per CDR3 protein, called by TCRdb with MiXCR from the PCR reads. The sample lists just over 70,000 distinct CDR3 sequences; 7% to 8% were seen once. J gave up 7 bases and V 5 bases, and 7 bases lay outside the gene matches. CDR3 length equals 14 residues. This sample comprised PBMCs from the stem cell graft donor, obtained from the stem cell graft. The J gene is TRBJ1-5, the V gene TRBV12-3 or TRBV12-4; TRBD1 agrees at 8 bases. This clonotype was obtained from a human donor who donated a stem cell graft to a child with acute lymphoblastic leukemia. The CDR3 spells CASSLRGLGQPQHF. Written as DNA, the CDR3 is TGTGCCAGCAGTCTCAGGGGGCTAGGGCAGCCCCAGCATTTT.